Shown below are 17 T cell receptor beta chains from a single sample sequenced in a study of T cells in Graves' hyperthyroidism and ophthalmopathy (dated by TCRdb to between 2018 and 2021). The library came from multiplex PCR. TCRdb lists the instrument as Illumina HiSeq 2000. Amplification of TCR beta CDR3 regions was carried out from RNA transcripts. For the first round of RT-PCR on the TCR CDR3, the HTBI primer set was used together with the Qiagen OneStep RT-PCR kit. TCRdb itself trimmed the public reads at Q25 with fastp, ran MiXCR and retained productive beta chains. Here each entry gathers all rows of one CDR3 protein and keeps the most common genes and DNA. For this sample there are approximately 98,000 distinct CDR3 sequences; 35% to 50% appear just once. 10% to 13% of the sample rests with the top ten. The sequenced sample consisted of peripheral blood or thyroid tissue (not recorded which). The source of these receptors is a woman in her thirties with Graves' hyperthyroidism.

This clonotype was counted ten times or more. The chain combines TRBV4-1 with TRBJ1-2; no clear D gene. The CDR3 loop spans 13 amino acids. With 4 bases removed from V and 7 bases from J, the gap between germline ends came to 13 bases. Germline assignment: CDR1 MGHRA and CDR2 YSYEKL. Here the CDR3 reads CASSRRGHLGYTF. The CDR3 nucleotides are TGCGCCAGCAGCCGGAGAGGGCATCTTGGCTACACCTTC.

The chain combines TRBV12-3 or TRBV12-4 with TRBJ1-1; TRBD1 might be the D (6 bases). The ends were cut back, 6 bases at V and 0 bases at J, with 11 bases in the middle. The CDR3 length is 14 residues. The DNA for the CDR3 is TGTGCCAGCAGGGATGGACAGCTGAACACTGAAGCTTTCTTT. Amino acids: CASRDGQLNTEAFF.

V gene TRBV20-1 combines with J gene TRBJ1-2, with D maybe TRBD1 (6 bases). The CDR3 is made up of 10 amino acids. Germline V lookup: CDR1 DFQATT, CDR2 SNEGSKA (reference sequence). Trimming left V 6 bases short and J 8 bases short, with 10 bases between. In nucleotides, the CDR3 is TGCAGTGCGACAACAGGGGGCTACACCTTC. Amino acid sequence: CSATTGGYTF.

In regard to this clonotype: This clone may be a read error of a much larger clone one base away. The chain links TRBV20-1 to TRBJ2-3; 8 bases align to TRBD2. The CDR3 extends over 14 amino acids. CDR1 and CDR2 (germline): DFQATT, SNEGSKA (reference sequence). The CDR3 loop reads CSARASGSIDAQYF. The CDR3, as DNA: TGCAGTGCTAGAGCGAGCGGGAGCATAGATGCGCAGTATTTT.

Regarding this clonotype: Just one base apart from a much larger clone, this may be a read error. The chain recombines TRBV7-9 with TRBJ2-5, with D tentatively TRBD2 (5 bases). The germline V and J ends were trimmed by 8 bases and 7 bases, with 20 bases remaining between them. The CDR3 consists of 14 residues. In germline, CDR1 is SEHNR, CDR2 FQNEAQ (reference sequence). For the CDR3, the DNA is TGTGCCAGCTCGCCAGACCCCAACGGAGGGACCCAGTACTTC. It translates to CASSPDPNGGTQYF. Full variable domain (outside the CDR3, taken from reference TRBV7-9 and TRBJ2-5): DTGVSQNPRHKITKRGQNVTFRCDPISEHNRLYWYRQTLGQGPEFLTYFQNEAQLEKSRLLSDRFSAERPKGSFSTLEIQRTEQGDSAMYLCASSPDPNGGTQYFGPGTRLLVL.

In its sample, this clonotype was seen many times. V usage is TRBV20-1 and J usage is TRBJ1-5; no firm D call. CDR3 length: 15 amino acids. The V and J ends lost 0 bases and 0 bases respectively, with 9 bases between them. Germline V gene sequence: CDR1 DFQATT, CDR2 SNEGSKA (reference sequence). The CDR3 bases are TGCAGTGCTAGAGATTGGAGTTATAGCAATCAGCCCCAGCATTTT. This sequence encodes CSARDWSYSNQPQHF.

Here the CDR3 reads CASRGQGVNTEAFF. The CDR3 DNA reads TGCGCCAGTCGGGGGCAGGGGGTGAACACTGAAGCTTTCTTT. This chain joins TRBV5-1 and TRBJ1-1; 7 nucleotides match TRBD1. V lost 8 bases to trimming and J lost 0 bases; unmatched junction nucleotides: 7. The CDR3 totals 14 residues. Germline CDR1 SGHRS, CDR2 YFSETQ.

For this clonotype: One junction end disagrees with the germline gene, perhaps due to a read error. The V call is TRBV7-2, the J call TRBJ1-1; D possibly corresponds to TRBD1 (5 bases). Per the germline V gene, CDR1 is SGHTA and CDR2 is FQGNSA. CDR3 size: 11 residues. CDR3 in DNA: TGCGCCAGCGGGGGTGTCACTGAAGTTTTCTTT. Protein sequence: CASGGVTEVFF.

Details on this clonotype: A clone one base away is much larger, so this may be a read error. This chain links TRBV7-9 with TRBJ1-2; D unresolved. The CDR3 consists of 13 residues. V lost 6 bases, J lost 7 bases, and 15 bases lay in between. CDR1 and CDR2 (germline): SEHNR, FQNEAQ (reference sequence). CDR3 sequence reads: CASSFSLFTGYTF. CDR3 nucleotides: TGTGCCAGCAGTTTTAGCCTTTTTACTGGCTACACCTTC.

This clonotype has at least ten counts. CDR3 in amino acids: CSASNPTGPGVGTQYF. The CDR3 DNA reads TGCAGTGCCTCCAACCCGACAGGCCCCGGCGTGGGGACCCAGTACTTC. This chain connects TRBV20-1 to TRBJ2-5, with TRBD1 as a possible D gene (6 bases). Looked up from germline, CDR1 is DFQATT and CDR2 is SNEGSKA (reference sequence). Deletions cut 6 bases from V and 7 bases from J, with 27 bases between. CDR3 length equals 16 residues.

V is TRBV10-3 and J is TRBJ2-7; 9 nucleotides match TRBD1. Germline V gives CDR1 ENHRY, CDR2 SYGVKD. V dropped 7 bases and J dropped 7; count of bases not matched to a gene: 5. The CDR3 runs to 12 residues. CDR3 amino acids: CAIKGQGGEQYF. CDR3 nucleotides: TGTGCCATCAAGGGACAGGGAGGGGAGCAGTACTTC.

This chain joins TRBV6-1 and TRBJ1-1, with 9 bases matching TRBD1. This CDR3 has 15 residues. Germline CDR1 reads MNHNS; CDR2 reads SASEGT. After removal of 8 bases from V and 1 base from J, the junction contained 8 bases not matched to a gene. The CDR3 sequence: CASRDRDRQNTEAFF. The CDR3 DNA reads as TGTGCCAGCCGGGACAGGGATAGACAGAACACTGAAGCTTTCTTT.

In this sample, this clonotype turned up many times. One base away lies a much larger clone, so this may be a sequencing read error. The chain uses TRBV10-3 and TRBJ2-7, with D perhaps TRBD2 (6 bases). The CDR3 is 14 amino acids. Germline values: CDR1 ENHRY, CDR2 SYGVKD. V shed 6 bases and J shed 7 bases, with 19 bases lying between them. The CDR3 sequence: CAIRGTPPAQEQYF. The CDR3 DNA sequence: TGTGCCATCAGGGGGACTCCCCCGGCCCAGGAGCAGTACTTC.

The V call is TRBV28, the J call TRBJ1-1; D gene uncertain. The germline CDR1 and CDR2 sequences are MDHEN and SYDVKM. The V end lost 3 bases, the J end lost 0 bases, and 8 bases lay between the germline ends. CDR3 length: 14 residues. The CDR3 DNA follows: TGTGCCAGCAGTTTTGTGGCTTTGAACACTGAAGCTTTCTTT. Protein product: CASSFVALNTEAFF.

The chain links TRBV28 to TRBJ1-1; D remains ambiguous. Germline V gene lookup returns CDR1 MDHEN and CDR2 SYDVKM. The CDR3 runs to 13 residues. Trimming shortened V by 3 bases and J by 7 bases, and 12 bases separated the two germline ends. CDR3 amino acids: CASSLGSDDEAFF. The CDR3 DNA reads TGTGCCAGCAGTTTGGGGTCCGACGATGAAGCTTTCTTT.

This clonotype was seen ten or more times. The chain combines TRBV5-1 with TRBJ1-1; unclear D gene. Trimming left V 0 bases short and J 0 bases short, with 9 bases between. This CDR3 has 15 amino acids. CDR1 is SGHRS and CDR2 is YFSETQ in the germline V gene. The CDR3 DNA follows: TGCGCCAGCAGCTTGGGATTCTCCATGAACACTGAAGCTTTCTTT. The encoded protein is CASSLGFSMNTEAFF.

On this clonotype itself: No conserved phenylalanine or tryptophan ends this CDR3, so it is likely a read error. The rearrangement links TRBV5-1 to TRBJ1-1; 7 bases line up with TRBD1. The J segment lost 4 bases and the V segment lost 4 bases, leaving 7 bases of the junction unmatched. There are 14 residues in the CDR3. Germline-derived CDR1 and CDR2 are SGHRS and YFSETQ. CDR3 amino acids: CASSREQGFTEAFL. Written as DNA, the CDR3 is TGCGCCAGCAGCAGGGAACAGGGGTTCACTGAAGCTTTCCTT.